The rows below give T cell receptor beta chains drawn from one sample of a study of shared T cell receptors in the human thymus. Sequencing was performed with immunoSEQ multiplex PCR; in TCRdb, only in-frame clones are kept and a portion is missing. The sample contains hundreds of thousands of clones, 80% to 90% of which appear only once. The sample was also linked to a second study, of human thymus T cells.

The specimen sequenced was thymocytes. The receptors shown here come from a girl younger than two with a congenital heart defect. Each CDR3 is given with its conserved first and last residue. A D gene is named only where the DNA matches it firmly. Part of the rows lack a size; the others show once, few, many or a class for expanded clones.

V: TRBV25-1; D: TRBD1; size: NA; J: TRBJ1-6; length: 12; CDR3: CASSGTGEPLHF; DNA: TGTGCCAGCAGTGGGACAGGGGAGCCCCTCCACTTT
V: TRBV9; D: NA; size: NA; J: TRBJ1-2; length: 14; CDR3: CASSVPGTAYGYTF; DNA: TGTGCCAGCAGCGTTCCAGGAACAGCATATGGCTACACCTTC
V: TRBV5-1; D: NA; size: NA; J: TRBJ1-4; length: 16; CDR3: CASSLATTGRGEKLFF; DNA: TGCGCCAGCAGCTTGGCCACGACAGGTCGTGGAGAAAAACTGTTTTTT
V: TRBV6-1; D: NA; size: NA; J: TRBJ2-1; length: 15; CDR3: CASSFSVGSMNEQFF; DNA: TGTGCCAGCAGTTTTAGTGTCGGGAGTATGAATGAGCAGTTCTTC
V: TRBV19; D: NA; size: NA; J: TRBJ1-1; length: 12; CDR3: CASRGILTEAFF; DNA: TGTGCCAGCCGCGGGATTTTAACTGAAGCTTTCTTT
V: TRBV30; D: TRBD1; size: NA; J: TRBJ2-1; length: 20; CDR3: CAWISGLLMRGRGYDNEQFF; DNA: TGTGCCTGGATTTCTGGTCTCTTAATGAGGGGCAGGGGGTACGACAATGAGCAGTTCTTC
V: TRBV25-1; D: TRBD1; size: NA; J: TRBJ1-2; length: 11; CDR3: CASSDRDGYTF; DNA: TGTGCCAGCAGCGACAGGGATGGCTACACCTTC
V: TRBV4-3; D: NA; size: NA; J: TRBJ1-1; length: 17; CDR3: CASSQDYSAGARTEAFF; DNA: TGCGCCAGCAGCCAAGATTATTCGGCAGGGGCTAGGACTGAAGCTTTCTTT
V: TRBV7-2; D: NA; size: NA; J: TRBJ2-3; length: 14; CDR3: CASSLVRAGDTQYF; DNA: TGTGCCAGCAGCTTAGTGCGGGCGGGGGATACGCAGTATTTT
V: TRBV6-5; D: NA; size: NA; J: TRBJ1-1; length: 14; CDR3: CASSSGLMNTEAFF; DNA: TGTGCCAGCAGTTCTGGCCTCATGAACACTGAAGCTTTCTTT
V: TRBV6-5; D: NA; size: few; J: TRBJ1-1; length: 13; CDR3: CASGAGYGTEAFF; DNA: TGTGCCAGCGGGGCCGGGTATGGCACTGAAGCTTTCTTT